The source of this T cell receptor beta chain is a study of metastatic and nonmetastatic thyroid tumors. Study overall: Comparative analysis of repertoires was undertaken across blood and tumor or nodule tissue obtained from malignant and benign thyroid patients. Overall study results and limits: Patients with malignant thyroid tumors reportedly had significantly higher TCR beta diversity than those with benign nodules, in blood and tumor.

In the original analysis: For papillary thyroid cancer, a distant-metastasis classifier was constructed from CDR3 differences observed across clinicopathological groups. TCRdb reanalyzed the PCR reads with MiXCR. TCRdb's processing, not the study's, gives the V and J calls here. The sample has 20,000 or so clones, approximately 22% seen once. This clone was counted between two and nine times. Its antigen is not known. The V end was cut by 3 bases, the J end by 12 bases, with 8 bases between. This CDR3 has 10 residues. The germline CDR1 and CDR2 sequences are MNHEY and SVGEGT. All patients were untreated before thyroid surgery.

The chain uses TRBV6-2 or TRBV6-3 and TRBJ1-1; D not resolved. The sequence derives from a female donor with papillary thyroid cancer or a benign thyroid nodule (not recorded which). Some clones in this sample may be carry-over from other donors' samples. Sequencing was performed on adjacent normal tissue. CDR3 sequence reads: CASSYGETFF. CDR3 DNA: TGTGCCAGCAGTTATGGGGAAACTTTCTTT.